A single sample is the source of the 17 T cell receptor beta chains below, sequenced in a study of cytomegalovirus exposure and HLA in healthy donors. Amplification used 60 Vbeta primers and 13 Jbeta primers. The method was immunoSEQ multiplex PCR; TCRdb's version includes in-frame clones alone and lacks a portion of them. The table lists tens of thousands of clones, roughly three quarters of them singletons. The sample was PBMCs. These TCRs come from a male donor in good health and CMV-seronegative.

V usage is TRBV7-3 and J usage is TRBJ2-5; 8 positions match TRBD2. Germline trimming cut 1 base from V and 4 bases from J; bases unmatched to any gene: 5. The germline CDR1 and CDR2 sequences are SGHTA and FQGTGA. The CDR3 is 15 residues long. CDR3 loop: CASSLSGGTTETQYF. CDR3 nucleotide sequence: TGTGCCAGCAGCTTAAGCGGGGGGACCACAGAGACCCAGTACTTC.

This sequence joins TRBV19 and TRBJ2-7; 11 positions match TRBD2. Germline V gives CDR1 LNHDA, CDR2 SQIVND (reference sequence). CDR3 size: 17 residues. With V trimmed by 3 bases and J by 0 bases, 7 bases remained unmatched. CDR3 coding DNA: TGTGCCAGTAGTATGTCTAGCGGGGGGCCGAGCTCCTACGAGCAGTACTTC. Translation gives CASSMSSGGPSSYEQYF. Full variable domain (missing parts from reference TRBV19 and TRBJ2-7): DGGITQSPKYLFRKEGQNVTLSCEQNLNHDAMYWYRQDPGQGLRLIYYSQIVNDFQKGDIAEGYSVSREKKESFPLTVTSAQKNPTAFYLCASSMSSGGPSSYEQYFGPGTRLTVT.

This sequence joins TRBV5-4 and TRBJ2-5; 8 nucleotides align to TRBD2. This CDR3 contains 17 residues. Germline CDR1 SGHNT, CDR2 YYREEE (reference sequence). V dropped 1 base and J dropped 5; count of bases not matched to a gene: 13. CDR3 in DNA: TGTGCCAGCAGCTTGAAGGCGGGGGGATTTGTACTGGAGACCCAGTACTTC. It specifies CASSLKAGGFVLETQYF.

The chain combines TRBV7-2 with TRBJ1-5; D is unresolved. The CDR3 sequence is 14 residues long. V lost 3 bases and J lost 3, with 9 bases in between. Germline CDR1 is SGHTA and CDR2 is FQGNSA. The CDR3 nucleotides read TGTGCCAGCAGCTTTCAAGAGTACAATCAGCCCCAGCATTTT. This sequence encodes CASSFQEYNQPQHF.

The chain employs TRBV7-2 and TRBJ1-1; no clear D gene. CDR3 size: 12 residues. CDR1 is SGHTA, CDR2 FQGNSA, per germline. V lost 3 bases and J 4 bases, leaving 6 bases between the germline ends. The CDR3 nucleotides are TGTGCCAGCAGCTTCTCAGGCACTGAAGCTTTCTTT. Protein sequence: CASSFSGTEAFF.

V gene TRBV9 combines with J gene TRBJ2-5; 10 nucleotides agree with TRBD2. The germline V gene has CDR1 SGDLS and CDR2 YYNGEE. This CDR3 region has 16 residues. V lost 1 base and J lost 5; bases outside the gene matches: 8. The CDR3 loop reads CASSVSSGGEWETQYF. As DNA, the CDR3 is TGTGCCAGCAGCGTATCCAGCGGGGGGGAATGGGAGACCCAGTACTTC.

The chain couples TRBV14 to TRBJ2-3; D not certain. Germline CDR1 is SGHDN and CDR2 is FVKESK. The CDR3 contains 15 residues. V lost 4 bases, J lost 1 base, and 12 bases lay in between. The CDR3 nucleotides read TGTGCCAGCAGCCGATATGCATCGGGCACAGATACGCAGTATTTT. This gives the protein CASSRYASGTDTQYF.

The V call is TRBV7-2, the J call TRBJ2-7; 9 positions match TRBD1. The CDR3 runs to 13 residues. CDR1 is SGHTA and CDR2 is FQGNSA in the germline V gene. The trim removed 8 bases at V and 4 bases at J, leaving 6 bases unmatched. CDR3 nucleotides: TGTGCCAGCGGGGACAGGGTGAAGTACGAGCAGTACTTC. Protein product: CASGDRVKYEQYF.

The CDR3 DNA follows: TGTGCCAGCAGCGAGAGGGTCAGTGGGACTGAAGCTTTCTTT. This translates into CASSERVSGTEAFF. The chain employs TRBV9 and TRBJ1-1; D is ambiguous. The V end lost 3 bases, the J end lost 5 bases, and 14 bases lay between the germline ends. Germline V gene sequence: CDR1 SGDLS, CDR2 YYNGEE. This CDR3 has 14 amino acids.

The rearrangement uses TRBV7-9 and TRBJ1-1, with TRBD1 matching over 11 bases. Trimming removed 3 bases from V and 5 bases from J; junction bases left unmatched: 5. The CDR3 length is 15 residues. Looked up from germline, CDR1 is SEHNR and CDR2 is FQNEAQ (reference sequence). The CDR3 DNA follows: TGTGCCAGCAGCTTCCATCGGGACAGGGGGACTGAAGCTTTCTTT. It codes for CASSFHRDRGTEAFF. Full variable domain (outside the CDR3, taken from reference TRBV7-9 and TRBJ1-1): DTGVSQNPRHKITKRGQNVTFRCDPISEHNRLYWYRQTLGQGPEFLTYFQNEAQLEKSRLLSDRFSAERPKGSFSTLEIQRTEQGDSAMYLCASSFHRDRGTEAFFGQGTRLTVV.

The V and J genes are TRBV5-5 and TRBJ2-7; 7 positions agree with TRBD1. With 4 bases clipped from V and 5 bases from J, the junction kept 12 bases outside the gene matches. The germline V gene encodes CDR1 SGHKS and CDR2 YYEKEE (reference sequence). The CDR3 is 15 amino acids. CDR3 region: CASSPRGPGGNEQYF. The CDR3, as DNA: TGTGCCAGCAGCCCAAGAGGGCCAGGGGGTAACGAGCAGTACTTC.

CDR3 nucleotides: TGCGCCAGCAGCCACAGCGTCCCGGGACTAGATTGGTCCCTCTACGAGCAGTACTTC. This encodes CASSHSVPGLDWSLYEQYF. The J gene is TRBJ2-7, the V gene TRBV4-1; TRBD2 matches 8 bases. Trimming removed 3 bases from V and 3 bases from J; junction bases left unmatched: 19. CDR3 length equals 19 residues. Germline lookup yields CDR1 MGHRA and CDR2 YSYEKL.

This rearrangement joins TRBV9 to TRBJ2-1; the match to TRBD2 covers 11 bases. The trim removed 3 bases at V and 9 bases at J, leaving 5 bases unmatched. There are 14 residues in the CDR3. The germline V gene encodes CDR1 SGDLS and CDR2 YYNGEE. The CDR3 DNA is TGTGCCAGCAGCGCACTAGCGGGAGATGGTGAGCAGTTCTTC. Protein sequence: CASSALAGDGEQFF.

The chain recombines TRBV28 with TRBJ2-5, with a possible D match to TRBD1 (6 bases). The J call may be wrong; the DNA end is better matched by TRBJ2-7. The V gene's germline CDR1 is MDHEN and CDR2 SYDVKM. The CDR3 contains 16 residues. The DNA for the CDR3 is TGTGCCAGCAGTTTTTGGAGACAGGACCGACCCTACGAGCAGTACTTC. Translation: CASSFWRQDRPYEQYF.

This clone has more than one count but fewer than ten. The rearrangement uses TRBV7-2 and TRBJ1-2, with no clear D. The CDR3 is made up of 13 amino acids. V was cut by 1 base and J by 1 base, with 4 bases left in between. Germline V gives CDR1 SGHTA, CDR2 FQGNSA. CDR3 nucleotides: TGTGCCAGCAGCTTAGTTAGTAACTATGGCTACACCTTC. Its translation: CASSLVSNYGYTF.

V gene TRBV6-6 combines with J gene TRBJ2-7; 7 bases fit TRBD1. The germline CDR1 and CDR2 sequences are MNHNY and SVGAGI (reference sequence). The CDR3 has 12 residues. V gave up 5 bases and J gave up 4 bases; unmatched junction bases: 2. CDR3 residues: CASSTGVYEQYF. CDR3 coding DNA: TGTGCCAGCAGTACAGGGGTTTACGAGCAGTACTTC.

This chain's CDR3 is CAWTTSGGGPGYTF. Here the CDR3 DNA reads TGTGCCTGGACTACTTCTGGCGGGGGACCTGGCTACACCTTC. The chain links TRBV30 to TRBJ1-2; tentatively, D is TRBD1 (5 bases). The CDR3 is 14 amino acids. Between the trimmed V and J ends, which lost 4 bases and 7 bases, there was a span of 19 bases. Per germline, CDR1 GTSNPN and CDR2 SVGIG (reference sequence).